This TCR beta chain was obtained from a study of technical replicates of blood from a few donors. The protocol was immunoSEQ multiplex PCR, while the TCRdb copy is restricted to in-frame clones and leaves out a portion. The sample consists of 77,000 or so clones, 80% to 95% of them appearing once. This CDR3 is built from 16 residues. Per the germline V gene, CDR1 is LNHNV and CDR2 is YYDKDF (reference sequence). V was shortened by 3 bases and J by 0 bases, with 9 bases between the two germline ends. The specimen sequenced was T cells isolated from PBMCs. The receptor was derived from a human donor in good health. The V call is TRBV15, the J call TRBJ2-6; no firm D call. The CDR3 bases are TGTGCCACCAGCAGCTACTCAATCTCTGGGGCCAACGTCCTGACTTTC. Translating gives CATSSYSISGANVLTF.